This is a list of T cell receptor beta chains from one sample in a study of follicular helper T cells after annual influenza vaccination. The data were produced by immunoSEQ multiplex PCR, yet TCRdb's version contains in-frame clones alone and is incomplete. The sample contains approximately 9,800 clones, around 78% of which appear only once. Here the sequenced sample was CXCR5- memory CD4+ T cells sorted from blood, taken 7 days after influenza vaccination. These receptor sequences come from an adult who received the influenza vaccine. The CDR3 runs from the conserved cysteine through the conserved F or W.

TRBV5-5 | CASSLWFQGGETQYF
TRBV7-2 | CASSLVARQQETQYF
TRBV29-1 | CSFRQGYDTGELFF
TRBV7-2 | CASSSGLAGATDTQYF
TRBV4-1 | CASSTGAFLSGNTIYF
TRBV13 | CASSLAGRRNEQYF
TRBV11-2 | CASSPRPRYHGYTF
TRBV21-1 | CASSKDGGLGANEKLFF
TRBV5-1 | CASSSGQIPSYEQYF
TRBV6-6 | CASSLDWNEKLFF
TRBV11-3 | CASSRGSQEETQYF